This T cell receptor beta chain was profiled in a study of cytomegalovirus exposure and HLA in healthy donors. Study-wide background: T cells numbering around 170 million yielded approximately 120 million unique TCR beta sequences in an earlier analysis.

As regards this clone: What it binds is not known.

With 60 Vbeta and 13 Jbeta primers, the PCR was carried out. The assay was immunoSEQ multiplex PCR, and TCRdb's table has in-frame clones only and misses some. Seen here are under 150,000 clones, roughly 79% observed once, and the top ten hold approximately 0.97%. Study-wide results and limits: In a later analysis, around 18,000 TCR beta sequences were associated with HLA alleles at 0.05 false discovery rate. Presence/absence analyses assumed roughly uniform sequencing depth across donors, which may not hold. CMV antigen specificity was confirmed in vitro for a few CMV-associated chains.

The V end lost 3 bases, the J end lost 8 bases, and 13 bases lay between the germline ends. The CDR3 sequence is 13 residues long. Germline-derived CDR1 and CDR2 are KGHSH and LQKENI. This chain uses TRBV18 with TRBJ1-1, with D maybe TRBD1 (6 bases). What was sequenced was PBMCs. The TCR was taken from a man aged 18-30 years in good health and CMV-seronegative. The CDR3 DNA sequence: TGTGCCAGCTCACCGTTGCACAGGGAAGAAGCTTTCTTT. It codes for CASSPLHREEAFF.